This TCR beta chain stems from a study of T cells in Graves' hyperthyroidism and ophthalmopathy. Only one count was recorded for this clonotype. Germline is not matched at one junction end, which may reflect a read error. The germline gives CDR1 MGHDK, CDR2 SYGVNS. CDR3 size: 14 residues. The source material, RNA transcripts, was used to amplify TCR beta CDR3 regions. HTBI primers drove first-round RT-PCR of the TCR CDR3. TCRdb passed the multiplex PCR reads through MiXCR, listing each CDR3 protein once. The sample includes some 800,000 distinct CDR3 sequences, 35% to 40% of them seen just once. Material: blood. The chain recombines TRBV25-1 with TRBJ2-7; 10 bases agree with TRBD2. The clonotype was recovered from a man between 18 and 35 years old with Graves' hyperthyroidism. CDR3 sequence: CASSLSPSGSEQCF. CDR3 nucleotide sequence: TGTGCCAGCAGTTTATCGCCTAGCGGGAGCGAGCAGTGCTTC.